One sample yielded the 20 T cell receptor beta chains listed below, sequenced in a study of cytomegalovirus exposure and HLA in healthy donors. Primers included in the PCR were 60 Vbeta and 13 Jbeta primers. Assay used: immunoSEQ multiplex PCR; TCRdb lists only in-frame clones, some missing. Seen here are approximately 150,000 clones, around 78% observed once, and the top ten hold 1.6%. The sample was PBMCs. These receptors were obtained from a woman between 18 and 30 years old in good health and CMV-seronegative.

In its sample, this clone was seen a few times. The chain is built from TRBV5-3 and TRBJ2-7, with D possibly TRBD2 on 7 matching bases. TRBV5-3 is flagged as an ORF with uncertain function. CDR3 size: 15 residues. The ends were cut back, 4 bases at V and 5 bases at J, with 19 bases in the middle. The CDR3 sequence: CARSLGAGERHEQYV. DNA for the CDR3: TGTGCCAGAAGCCTGGGGGCGGGAGAGCGCCACGAGCAGTACGTC.

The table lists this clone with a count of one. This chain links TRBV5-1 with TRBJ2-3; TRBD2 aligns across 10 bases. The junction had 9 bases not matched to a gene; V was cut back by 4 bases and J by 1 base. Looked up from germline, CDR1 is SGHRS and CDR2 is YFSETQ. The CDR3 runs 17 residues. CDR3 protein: CASSIPLAGRGTDTQYF. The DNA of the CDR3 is TGCGCCAGCAGCATACCACTAGCGGGACGGGGCACAGATACGCAGTATTTT.

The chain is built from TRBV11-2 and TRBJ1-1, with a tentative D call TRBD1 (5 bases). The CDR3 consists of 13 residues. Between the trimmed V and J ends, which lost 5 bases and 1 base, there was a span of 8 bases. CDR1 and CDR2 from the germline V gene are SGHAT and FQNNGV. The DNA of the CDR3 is TGTGCCAGCAGCCAGGGATGGAACACTGAAGCTTTCTTT. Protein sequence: CASSQGWNTEAFF.

CDR3 bases: TGTGCCAGCTCACCACCGACAGGGGGCGCCTGGGGCACTGAAGCTTTCTTT. It codes for CASSPPTGGAWGTEAFF. The rearrangement uses TRBV18 and TRBJ1-1; TRBD1 matches at 10 bases. The CDR3 is 17 residues long. CDR1 is KGHSH and CDR2 is LQKENI in the germline V gene. After removal of 0 bases from V and 4 bases from J, the junction contained 8 bases not matched to a gene.

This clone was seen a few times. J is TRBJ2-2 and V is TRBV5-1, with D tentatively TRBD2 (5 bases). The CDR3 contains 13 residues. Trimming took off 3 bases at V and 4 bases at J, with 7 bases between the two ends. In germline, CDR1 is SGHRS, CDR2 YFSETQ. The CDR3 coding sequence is TGCGCCAGCAGCTCAACTAGCACCGGGGAGCTGTTTTTT. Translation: CASSSTSTGELFF.

The CDR3 protein is CASSPTSGSREQYV. As DNA, the CDR3 is TGTGCCAGCAGCCCGACTAGCGGGAGTCGCGAGCAGTACGTC. The chain joins TRBV11-3 to TRBJ2-7, with 12 bases matching TRBD2. Trimming at V came to 5 bases and at J to 6 bases, leaving 5 bases not matched to a gene. Germline CDR1 SGHNT, CDR2 YENEEA. This CDR3 is built from 14 residues.

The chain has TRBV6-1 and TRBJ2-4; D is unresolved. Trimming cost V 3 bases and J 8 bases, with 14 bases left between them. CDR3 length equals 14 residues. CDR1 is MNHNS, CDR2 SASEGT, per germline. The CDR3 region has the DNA TGTGCCAGCAGTGAGGCCCCCCACCGTGACATTCAGTACTTC. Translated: CASSEAPHRDIQYF.

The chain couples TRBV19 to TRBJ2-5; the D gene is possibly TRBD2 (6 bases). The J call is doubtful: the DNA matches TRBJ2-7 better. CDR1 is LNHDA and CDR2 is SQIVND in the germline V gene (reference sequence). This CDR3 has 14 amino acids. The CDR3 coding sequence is TGTGCCAGTAGTCCCGGGACTTCAATTTACGAGCAGTACTTC. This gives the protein CASSPGTSIYEQYF.

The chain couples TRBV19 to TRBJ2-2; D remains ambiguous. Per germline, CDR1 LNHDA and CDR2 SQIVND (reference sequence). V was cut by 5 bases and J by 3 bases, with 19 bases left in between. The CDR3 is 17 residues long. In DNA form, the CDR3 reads TGTGCCAGTAGTGCCCCTCGGAACAGATATGACACCGGGGAGCTGTTTTTT. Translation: CASSAPRNRYDTGELFF. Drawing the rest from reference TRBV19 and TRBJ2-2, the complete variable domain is DGGITQSPKYLFRKEGQNVTLSCEQNLNHDAMYWYRQDPGQGLRLIYYSQIVNDFQKGDIAEGYSVSREKKESFPLTVTSAQKNPTAFYLCASSAPRNRYDTGELFFGEGSRLTVL.

The CDR3, as DNA: TGTGCCAGCAGTCGGTCGGTGAGCGGGGGGGTATACGAGCAGTACTTC. Residues: CASSRSVSGGVYEQYF. This sequence joins TRBV27 and TRBJ2-7; 10 positions agree with TRBD2. Per germline, CDR1 MNHEY and CDR2 SMNVEV (reference sequence). V trimming: 5 bases; J trimming: 4 bases; junction bases outside the gene matches: 11. The CDR3 consists of 16 residues.

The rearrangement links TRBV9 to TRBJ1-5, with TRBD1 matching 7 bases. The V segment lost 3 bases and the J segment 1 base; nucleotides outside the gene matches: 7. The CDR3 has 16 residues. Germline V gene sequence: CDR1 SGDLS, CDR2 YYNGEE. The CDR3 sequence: CASSAGGTVSNQPQHF. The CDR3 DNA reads TGTGCCAGCAGCGCAGGGGGAACAGTGAGCAATCAGCCCCAGCATTTT.

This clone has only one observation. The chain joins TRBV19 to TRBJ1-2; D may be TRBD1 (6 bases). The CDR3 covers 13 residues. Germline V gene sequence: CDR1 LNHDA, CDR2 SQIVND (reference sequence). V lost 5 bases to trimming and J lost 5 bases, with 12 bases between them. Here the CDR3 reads CASSPRTAYGYTF. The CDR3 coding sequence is TGTGCCAGTAGTCCCCGGACAGCATATGGCTACACCTTC.

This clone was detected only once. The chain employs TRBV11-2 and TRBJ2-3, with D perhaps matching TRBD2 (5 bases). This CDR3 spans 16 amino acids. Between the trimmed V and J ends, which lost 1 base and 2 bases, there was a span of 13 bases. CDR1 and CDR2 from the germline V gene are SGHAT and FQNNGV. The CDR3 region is CASSLARGGHTDTQYF. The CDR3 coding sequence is TGTGCCAGCAGCTTAGCTCGAGGCGGGCACACAGATACGCAGTATTTT.

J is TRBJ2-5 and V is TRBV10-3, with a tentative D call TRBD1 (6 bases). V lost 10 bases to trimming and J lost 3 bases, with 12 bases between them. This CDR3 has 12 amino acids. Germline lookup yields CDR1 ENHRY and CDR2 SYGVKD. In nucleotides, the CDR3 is TGTGCCACCCAACAGGGTGAAGAGACCCAGTACTTC. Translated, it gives CATQQGEETQYF.

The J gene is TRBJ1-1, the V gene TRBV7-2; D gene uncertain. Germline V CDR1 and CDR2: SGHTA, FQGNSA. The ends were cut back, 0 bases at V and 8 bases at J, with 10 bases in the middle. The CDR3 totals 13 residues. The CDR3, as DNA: TGTGCCAGCAGCTTAGCGCCTAGGAGGGAAGCTTTCTTT. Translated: CASSLAPRREAFF.

CDR3 residues: CASSWGTSGAETQYF. The CDR3 bases are TGTGCCAGCAGCTGGGGGACTAGCGGGGCAGAGACCCAGTACTTC. The rearrangement uses TRBV5-6 and TRBJ2-5, with 13 bases matching TRBD2. The CDR3 extends over 15 amino acids. Germline CDR1 reads SGHDT; CDR2 reads YYEEEE. J was trimmed by 4 bases and V by 3 bases; bases with no gene match: 3.

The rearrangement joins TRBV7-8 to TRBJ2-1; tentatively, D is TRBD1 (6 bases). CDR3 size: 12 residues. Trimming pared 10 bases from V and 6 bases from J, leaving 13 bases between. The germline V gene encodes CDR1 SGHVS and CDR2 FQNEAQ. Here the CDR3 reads CATRGGINEQFF. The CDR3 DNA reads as TGTGCCACCAGAGGGGGTATCAATGAGCAGTTCTTC.

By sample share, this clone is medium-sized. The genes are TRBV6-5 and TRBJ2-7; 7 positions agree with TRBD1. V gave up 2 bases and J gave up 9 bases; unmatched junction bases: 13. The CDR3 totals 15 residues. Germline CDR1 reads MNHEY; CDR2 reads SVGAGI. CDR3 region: CASSYPGQPLGVQYF. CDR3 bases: TGTGCCAGCAGTTACCCGGGACAGCCCCTGGGTGTGCAGTACTTC.

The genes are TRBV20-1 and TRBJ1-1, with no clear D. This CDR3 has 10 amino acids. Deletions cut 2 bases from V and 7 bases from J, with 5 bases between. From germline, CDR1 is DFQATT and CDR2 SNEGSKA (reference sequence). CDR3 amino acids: CSARSIEAFF. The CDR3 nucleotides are TGCAGTGCTAGAAGCATTGAAGCTTTCTTT.

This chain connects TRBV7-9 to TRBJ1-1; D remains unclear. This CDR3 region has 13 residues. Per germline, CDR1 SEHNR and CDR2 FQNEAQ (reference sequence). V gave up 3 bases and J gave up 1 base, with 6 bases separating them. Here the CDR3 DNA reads TGTGCCAGCAGCTTCCGAGAGAACACTGAAGCTTTCTTT. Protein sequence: CASSFRENTEAFF.